This TCR beta chain was recorded in a study of T cells in Graves' hyperthyroidism and ophthalmopathy. The table lists this clonotype with many counts. RNA transcripts yielded amplified TCR beta CDR3 regions. RT-PCR in the first round (using the HTBI primer set) targeted the TCR CDR3. TCRdb reprocessed the multiplex PCR reads via MiXCR and lists one record per CDR3 protein. The sample includes 360,000 or so distinct CDR3 sequences, less than 20% seen only once; the top ten take around a sixth. Diagnoses were made from clinical symptoms, serum measures (thyroxine and TRAb), thyroid ultrasound and orbital computed tomography. The PBMCs had their origin in about 9.7 ml of fresh peripheral blood. CDR1 is SEHNR, CDR2 FQNEAQ, per germline (reference sequence). This CDR3 spans 12 amino acids. V was trimmed by 2 bases and J by 6 bases, leaving 6 bases between them.

V gene TRBV7-9 combines with J gene TRBJ2-3, with unresolved D. The material sequenced was blood. This clonotype was sampled from a woman aged 40 to 55 with Graves' ophthalmopathy. The CDR3 DNA sequence: TGTGCCAGCAGCTTATTCCCCGATACGCAGTATTTT. Encoded protein: CASSLFPDTQYF.